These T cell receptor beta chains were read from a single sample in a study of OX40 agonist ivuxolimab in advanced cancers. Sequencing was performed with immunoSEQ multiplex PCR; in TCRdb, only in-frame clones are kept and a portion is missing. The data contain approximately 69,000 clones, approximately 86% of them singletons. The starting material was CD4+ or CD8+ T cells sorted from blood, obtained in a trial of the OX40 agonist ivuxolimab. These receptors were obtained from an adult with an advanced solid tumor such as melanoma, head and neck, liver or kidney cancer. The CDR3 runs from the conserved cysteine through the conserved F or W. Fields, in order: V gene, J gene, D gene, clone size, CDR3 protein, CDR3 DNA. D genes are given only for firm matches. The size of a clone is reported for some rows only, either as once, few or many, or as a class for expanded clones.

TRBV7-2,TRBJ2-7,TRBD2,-,CASSLGGSGLSYEQYF,TGTGCCAGCAGCTTAGGGGGTAGCGGGCTGTCCTACGAGCAGTACTTC
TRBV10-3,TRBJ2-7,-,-,CAINVQGTHEQYF,TGTGCCATCAATGTACAGGGTACCCACGAGCAGTACTTC
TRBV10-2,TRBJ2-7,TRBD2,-,CASSPSGSSYEQYF,TGCGCCAGCAGTCCTAGCGGGAGCTCCTACGAGCAGTACTTC
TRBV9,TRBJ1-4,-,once,CASSVSNEKLFF,TGTGCCAGCAGCGTCTCAAATGAAAAACTGTTTTTT
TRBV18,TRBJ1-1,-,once,CASSPRRQITEAFF,TGTGCCAGCTCACCAAGACGACAGATCACTGAAGCTTTCTTT
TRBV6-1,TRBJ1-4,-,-,CASSGFGTNEKLFF,TGTGCCAGCAGTGGGTTTGGGACTAATGAAAAACTGTTTTTT
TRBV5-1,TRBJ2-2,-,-,CASSSTRQGSTGELFF,TGCGCCAGCAGCTCCACCCGCCAGGGTTCCACCGGGGAGCTGTTTTTT
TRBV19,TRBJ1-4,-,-,CASSMSGATNEKLFF,TGTGCCAGTAGTATGTCGGGGGCAACTAATGAAAAACTGTTTTTT
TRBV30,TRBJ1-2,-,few,CAWAQGTDGYTF,TGTGCCTGGGCCCAGGGAACGGATGGCTACACCTTC
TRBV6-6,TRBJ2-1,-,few,CASSYWVGNEQFF,TGTGCCAGCAGTTACTGGGTGGGGAATGAGCAGTTCTTC
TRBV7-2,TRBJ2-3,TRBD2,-,CASSRSLAGGTDTQYF,TGTGCCAGCAGCAGATCCCTAGCGGGAGGAACGGATACGCAGTATTTT
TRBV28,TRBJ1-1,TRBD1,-,CASSPGQGYTEAFF,TGTGCCAGCAGTCCCGGACAGGGGTACACTGAAGCTTTCTTT
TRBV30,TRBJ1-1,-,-,CAWSVRSSMSTEAFF,TGTGCCTGGAGTGTACGAAGCTCGATGAGCACTGAAGCTTTCTTT
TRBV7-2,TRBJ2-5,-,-,CASSLVISFQETQYF,TGTGCCAGCAGCTTAGTTATTTCCTTCCAAGAGACCCAGTACTTC
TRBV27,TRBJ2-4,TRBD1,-,CATKRDRVGNIQYF,TGTGCCACCAAACGGGACAGGGTGGGGAACATTCAGTACTTC
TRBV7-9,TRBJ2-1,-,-,CASNPPGSSYNEQFF,TGTGCCAGCAATCCGCCCGGGAGCTCCTACAATGAGCAGTTCTTC
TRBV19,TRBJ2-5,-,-,CASSIGGGGKETQYF,TGTGCCAGTAGCATAGGGGGGGGCGGAAAAGAGACCCAGTACTTC
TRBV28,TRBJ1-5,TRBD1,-,CAIPGQGGHQPQHF,TGTGCCATCCCGGGACAGGGAGGCCATCAGCCCCAGCATTTT
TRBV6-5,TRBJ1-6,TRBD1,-,CASSYYGTVDSPLHF,TGTGCCAGCAGTTACTATGGGACAGTAGATTCACCCCTCCACTTT
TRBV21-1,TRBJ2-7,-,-,CASSKGPSGQTHEQYF,TGTGCCAGCAGCAAAGGCCCTTCGGGACAGACCCACGAGCAGTACTTC
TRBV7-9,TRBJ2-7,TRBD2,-,CASSLGGRVSYEQYF,TGTGCCAGCAGCTTAGGCGGGAGAGTCTCCTACGAGCAGTACTTC
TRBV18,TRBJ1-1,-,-,CASSPARANTEAFF,TGTGCCAGCTCACCAGCCAGGGCGAACACTGAAGCTTTCTTT
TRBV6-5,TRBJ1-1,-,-,CASSYRGGTPGFEAFF,TGTGCCAGCAGTTACAGAGGTGGGACTCCTGGGTTTGAAGCTTTCTTT
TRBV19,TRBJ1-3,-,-,CASSTAGYSSGNTIYF,TGTGCCAGTAGTACCGCAGGTTACAGCTCTGGAAACACCATATATTTT
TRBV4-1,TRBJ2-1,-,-,CASSQDYLYNEQFF,TGCGCCAGCAGCCAAGACTACCTATACAATGAGCAGTTCTTC
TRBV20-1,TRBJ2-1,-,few,CSATYDEQFF,TGCAGTGCTACCTATGATGAGCAGTTCTTC
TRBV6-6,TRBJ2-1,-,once,CASSYGRGNEQFF,TGTGCCAGCAGTTACGGACGGGGCAATGAGCAGTTCTTC
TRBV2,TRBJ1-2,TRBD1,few,CASSLLGTAYGYTF,TGTGCCAGCAGTCTGTTGGGGACAGCATATGGCTACACCTTC
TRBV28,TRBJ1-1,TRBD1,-,CASSSPGTGGKAEAFF,TGTGCCAGCAGTTCACCAGGGACAGGGGGCAAGGCTGAAGCTTTCTTT
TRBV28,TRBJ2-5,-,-,CASSLVKTQYF,TGTGCCAGCAGTTTAGTAAAGACCCAGTACTTC
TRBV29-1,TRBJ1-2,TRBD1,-,CSVGGGGGYTF,TGCAGCGTTGGCGGAGGGGGCGGCTACACCTTC
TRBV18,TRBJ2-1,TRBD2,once,CASSQSRGETYNEQFF,TGTGCCAGCTCACAATCTCGGGGGGAAACCTACAATGAGCAGTTCTTC
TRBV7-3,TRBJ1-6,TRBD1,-,CASSSGQSTVPLHF,TGTGCCAGCAGCTCGGGACAGTCTACTGTCCCCCTCCACTTT
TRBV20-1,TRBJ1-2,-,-,CSARVGGYTF,TGCAGTGCTAGAGTAGGGGGCTACACCTTC
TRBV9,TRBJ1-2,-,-,CASSVEGNYGYTF,TGTGCCAGCAGCGTAGAAGGGAACTATGGCTACACCTTC
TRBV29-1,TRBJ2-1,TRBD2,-,CSVDISGGAYNEQFF,TGCAGCGTTGATATTAGCGGGGGTGCCTACAATGAGCAGTTCTTC
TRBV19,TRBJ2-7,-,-,CASSRDRFFQYF,TGTGCCAGTAGCCGTGACAGGTTCTTTCAATACTTC
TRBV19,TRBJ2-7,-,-,CASSIAGGTSYEQYF,TGTGCCAGTAGTATAGCCGGGGGGACATCCTACGAGCAGTACTTC
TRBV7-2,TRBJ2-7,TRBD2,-,CASSHQAGGPGEQYF,TGTGCCAGCAGCCACCAAGCGGGAGGGCCAGGCGAGCAGTACTTC
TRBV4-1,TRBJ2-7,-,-,CASSTGPLESYEQYF,TGCGCCAGCAGCACCGGGCCGTTAGAGTCCTACGAGCAGTACTTC
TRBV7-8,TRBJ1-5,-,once,CASSIRGSNQPQHF,TGTGCCAGCAGCATCCGGGGGAGCAATCAGCCCCAGCATTTT
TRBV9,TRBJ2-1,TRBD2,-,CASSYGTSGRIGNEQFF,TGTGCCAGCAGCTACGGGACTAGCGGGAGGATCGGAAATGAGCAGTTCTTC
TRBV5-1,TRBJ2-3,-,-,CASNNLGADTQYF,TGCGCCAGCAACAACCTGGGTGCAGATACGCAGTATTTT
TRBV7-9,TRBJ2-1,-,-,CASSLVIEQFF,TGTGCCAGCAGCTTGGTCATCGAGCAGTTCTTC
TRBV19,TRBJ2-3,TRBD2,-,CASRTSPPSGRAGDTQYF,TGTGCCAGTAGAACCTCCCCCCCCAGCGGGAGGGCGGGAGATACGCAGTATTTT
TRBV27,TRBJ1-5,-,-,CASSFQGTPYSNQPQHF,TGTGCCAGCAGTTTCCAGGGGACCCCTTATAGCAATCAGCCCCAGCATTTT
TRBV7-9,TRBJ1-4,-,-,CASLGYRNEKLFF,TGTGCCAGCTTGGGTTACCGTAATGAAAAACTGTTTTTT
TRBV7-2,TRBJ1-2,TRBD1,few,CASSFNRGYGYTF,TGTGCCAGCAGCTTCAACAGGGGATATGGCTACACCTTC
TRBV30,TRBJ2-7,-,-,CAWSALLWGEQYF,TGTGCCTGGAGTGCCCTTTTATGGGGCGAGCAGTACTTC
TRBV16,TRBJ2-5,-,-,CASSQSTEQETQYF,TGTGCCAGCAGCCAATCAACAGAGCAAGAGACCCAGTACTTC
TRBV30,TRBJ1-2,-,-,CASGIGFGIGYTF,TGTGCCTCCGGAATCGGCTTCGGGATCGGCTACACCTTC
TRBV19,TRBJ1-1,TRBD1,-,CASNWVGGGNTEAFF,TGTGCCAGTAATTGGGTAGGGGGCGGAAACACTGAAGCTTTCTTT
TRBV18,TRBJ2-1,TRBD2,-,CASSPGTRTYNEQFF,TGTGCCAGCTCACCTGGGACTAGAACCTACAATGAGCAGTTCTTC
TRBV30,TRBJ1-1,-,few,CAGERNTEAFF,TGTGCCGGTGAAAGGAACACTGAAGCTTTCTTT
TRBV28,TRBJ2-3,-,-,CASVRGSTDTQYF,TGTGCCAGCGTCCGGGGAAGCACAGATACGCAGTATTTT